The rows below give T cell receptor beta chains drawn from one sample of a study of OX40 agonist ivuxolimab in advanced cancers. The assay was immunoSEQ multiplex PCR, and TCRdb's table has in-frame clones only and misses some. This sample has 99,000 or so clones, with around 94% found just once. The source was CD4+ or CD8+ T cells sorted from blood, collected in a trial of the OX40 agonist ivuxolimab. The receptors were gathered from an adult with an advanced solid tumor such as melanoma, head and neck, liver or kidney cancer. CDR3s include the opening cysteine and the closing phenylalanine or tryptophan. The D gene is left open where the match is weak. Size is omitted from some rows. Given values are once, few, many or a class for expanded clones.

V	D	size	J	CDR3	DNA
TRBV19	TRBD1	-	TRBJ2-7	CASSNRQGATEQYF	TGTGCCAGTAGTAACAGACAGGGGGCAACCGAGCAGTACTTC
TRBV5-1	TRBD1	-	TRBJ2-1	CASSFAPTGGNEQFF	TGCGCCAGCAGCTTCGCTCCTACAGGGGGAAATGAGCAGTTCTTC
TRBV7-2	-	-	TRBJ1-4	CASSLGGPGGEKLFF	TGTGCCAGCAGCTTAGGAGGGCCCGGTGGTGAAAAACTGTTTTTT
TRBV6-4	TRBD1	-	TRBJ1-5	CASSDSIVGQGLSNQPQHF	TGTGCCAGCAGTGACTCGATCGTGGGACAGGGTTTGAGCAATCAGCCCCAGCATTTT
TRBV9	-	-	TRBJ2-5	CASSGDRQTQYF	TGTGCCAGCAGCGGAGACCGACAGACCCAGTACTTC
TRBV5-1	-	-	TRBJ2-7	CASSPMTAVTYEQYF	TGCGCCAGCAGCCCCATGACGGCGGTAACCTACGAGCAGTACTTC
TRBV11-2	-	-	TRBJ2-1	CASSFTNREQFF	TGTGCCAGCAGCTTCACAAACAGGGAGCAGTTCTTC
TRBV10-2	-	-	TRBJ1-5	CASSEQRSNQPQHF	TGCGCCAGCAGTGAACAGAGGAGCAATCAGCCCCAGCATTTT
TRBV4-3	-	-	TRBJ2-5	CASSQDVKETQYF	TGCGCCAGCAGCCAAGATGTGAAAGAGACCCAGTACTTC
TRBV6-5	TRBD1	-	TRBJ1-1	CAISRTGMNTEAFF	TGTGCCATCAGTCGGACAGGCATGAACACTGAAGCTTTCTTT
TRBV27	-	-	TRBJ2-7	CASSRLGFGESYEQYF	TGTGCCAGCAGTCGTTTAGGGTTTGGGGAATCCTACGAGCAGTACTTC
TRBV7-2	-	once	TRBJ2-3	CASSPDIQGYSSTDTQYF	TGTGCCAGCAGCCCGGACATCCAGGGTTATTCTAGCACAGATACGCAGTATTTT
TRBV7-2	-	-	TRBJ1-2	CASSLGVDGTYGYTF	TGTGCCAGCAGCTTAGGGGTCGACGGCACCTATGGCTACACCTTC
TRBV7-2	TRBD2	once	TRBJ2-7	CASSAGTSRSGEQYF	TGTGCCAGCAGCGCCGGGACTAGTCGTTCGGGGGAGCAGTACTTC
TRBV6-6	-	-	TRBJ1-3	CASSSARGPGNTIYF	TGTGCCAGCAGCTCGGCGAGGGGTCCTGGAAACACCATATATTTT
TRBV5-1	-	-	TRBJ1-4	CASSLTGRATNEKLFF	TGCGCCAGCAGCTTGACAGGGAGAGCCACTAATGAAAAACTGTTTTTT
TRBV5-8	-	-	TRBJ1-1	CASSLTGHRNTEAFF	TGTGCCAGCAGCTTGACGGGACACCGGAACACTGAAGCTTTCTTT
TRBV28	TRBD2	-	TRBJ2-7	CASSPGGAGVSYEQYF	TGTGCCAGCAGTCCCGGGGGTGCGGGAGTCTCCTACGAGCAGTACTTC
TRBV27	-	once	TRBJ1-5	CASRLVGSGAYTNQPQHF	TGTGCCAGCAGATTAGTGGGCTCGGGGGCCTACACAAATCAGCCCCAGCATTTT
TRBV4-3	-	-	TRBJ1-1	CASSQRRAGRNTEAFF	TGCGCCAGCAGCCAGCGGAGGGCGGGTAGGAACACTGAAGCTTTCTTT
TRBV28	-	-	TRBJ1-4	CASVDLNSEKLFF	TGTGCCAGCGTCGACCTTAATAGCGAAAAACTGTTTTTT
TRBV18	TRBD1	-	TRBJ1-2	CASSPRGTGSNNNYGYTF	TGTGCCAGCTCACCCCGGGGGACAGGGAGCAATAATAACTATGGCTACACCTTC
TRBV29-1	-	-	TRBJ1-2	CSLPARGGSYGYTF	TGCAGCCTTCCCGCCCGGGGGGGCTCCTATGGCTACACCTTC
TRBV11-1	TRBD2	-	TRBJ2-7	CASSFGTSGRALLF	TGTGCCAGCAGCTTCGGGACTAGCGGGAGGGCACTTCTCTTC
TRBV6-1	-	-	TRBJ1-1	CASSAHRGNTEAFF	TGTGCCAGCAGTGCTCATAGGGGGAACACTGAAGCTTTCTTT
TRBV6-5	TRBD1	-	TRBJ2-5	CASSTGTGQETQYF	TGTGCCAGCAGTACTGGGACAGGCCAAGAGACCCAGTACTTC
TRBV7-2	TRBD2	-	TRBJ2-3	CASSFLAGRTDTQYF	TGTGCCAGCAGCTTCCTAGCGGGGCGCACAGATACGCAGTATTTT
TRBV18	-	-	TRBJ1-1	CASSPPGRPEAFF	TGTGCCAGCTCACCACCGGGACGGCCGGAAGCTTTCTTT
TRBV5-4	TRBD2	-	TRBJ2-1	CASSLGGLSRNEQFF	TGTGCCAGCAGCTTGGGGGGACTATCTAGGAATGAGCAGTTCTTC
TRBV27	TRBD2	-	TRBJ2-1	CASSLRRTSGGNEQFF	TGTGCCAGCAGTTTACGCAGGACTAGCGGAGGGAATGAGCAGTTCTTC
TRBV12-5	TRBD1	-	TRBJ1-2	CASGRQGVSGYTF	TGTGCTAGTGGTCGACAGGGGGTAAGCGGCTACACCTTC
TRBV7-2	-	-	TRBJ2-7	CASSLRYEQYF	TGTGCCAGCAGCTTAAGATACGAGCAGTACTTC
TRBV7-2	-	-	TRBJ1-1	CASSLGSTGTPNTEAFF	TGTGCCAGCAGCTTAGGCTCAACAGGGACGCCGAACACTGAAGCTTTCTTT
TRBV15	-	-	TRBJ2-1	CATRHGGHEQFF	TGTGCCACCAGGCACGGAGGGCATGAGCAGTTCTTC
TRBV6-6	-	-	TRBJ1-2	CASSGPSSTDHYGYTF	TGTGCCAGCAGCGGACCGAGCAGCACAGACCACTATGGCTACACCTTC
TRBV30	TRBD1	-	TRBJ1-2	CASRTGDYGYTF	TGTGCCTCCCGGACAGGCGACTATGGCTACACCTTC